These 3 T cell receptor beta chains were sequenced from one sample in a study of blood T cell repertoires in COVID-19. Only in-frame clones appear in the TCRdb table, and some are missing; sequencing was by immunoSEQ multiplex PCR. The profile shows tens of thousands of clones, 82% of them singletons. The material sequenced was peripheral blood. The receptor set was obtained from a human donor in a cohort sampled during active COVID-19.

The DNA of the CDR3 is TGTGCCAGTAGAAGCCCGGGGGGGGTGAACAATCAGCCCCAGCATTTT. This sequence encodes CASRSPGGVNNQPQHF. This rearrangement joins TRBV19 to TRBJ1-5; possibly TRBD1 for D (5 bases). This CDR3 is built from 16 residues. Per germline, CDR1 LNHDA and CDR2 SQIVND (reference sequence). Between the trimmed V and J ends, which lost 6 bases and 3 bases, there was a span of 18 bases.

This chain uses TRBV7-8 with TRBJ1-4, with 7 bases fitting TRBD1. The V gene's germline CDR1 is SGHVS and CDR2 FQNEAQ. J gave up 5 bases and V 5 bases, and 8 bases lay outside the gene matches. The CDR3 consists of 15 residues. This chain's CDR3 is CASSLGQVKNEKLFF. CDR3 bases: TGTGCCAGCAGCCTCGGACAGGTTAAAAATGAAAAACTGTTTTTT.

V and J are TRBV5-1 and TRBJ1-2; 7 positions agree with TRBD1. The CDR3 is 14 residues long. V lost 5 bases and J lost 2; bases outside the gene matches: 6. Looked up from germline, CDR1 is SGHRS and CDR2 is YFSETQ. CDR3 loop: CASRPDRANYGYTF. For the CDR3, the DNA is TGCGCCAGCAGACCAGACAGGGCCAACTATGGCTACACCTTC.